This TCR beta chain was sequenced for a study of tumor and adjacent non-tumor tissue in lung cancer. Whole-study context: The patients, around 11 men and a handful of women, were roughly 30 to 76 with stage I to III disease. Each sample yielded 3.5 million to 4.5 million productive TCRbeta reads on average.

At least ten counts were recorded for this clonotype. The library came from three nested PCR rounds adapted from ARM-PCR protocols. Using its own MiXCR run on the multiplex PCR reads, TCRdb lists one record per CDR3 protein. The data show around 100,000 distinct CDR3 sequences, 65% seen once. The J segment lost 3 bases and the V segment lost 3 bases, leaving 4 bases of the junction unmatched. Germline V gene data show CDR1 as DFQATT and CDR2 as SNEGSKA (reference sequence). The CDR3 runs to 13 residues. No cell sorting was done before RNA was extracted from the tissue. This non-tumor lung sample came from over 3 cm beyond the tumor edge.

The chain employs TRBV20-1 and TRBJ2-7, with TRBD2 identical over 8 bases. This TCR came from a man under 40 with non-small cell lung cancer. Sequenced material: distant non-tumor lung tissue. Here the CDR3 reads CSASSGDHYEQYF. Written as DNA, the CDR3 is TGCAGTGCTAGTAGCGGGGATCACTACGAGCAGTACTTC.